The sample holds many counts of the clone carrying this TCR beta chain. Indicated time point: persistent/refractory GD, antithyroid drugs over 5 years with positive TRAb. After RNA was extracted from PBMCs, the TCR library was made from it. The data were obtained in a study of regulatory T cells in long-lasting Graves disease. Trimming removed 4 bases from V and 8 bases from J; junction bases left unmatched: 10. CDR1 and CDR2 (germline): MDHEN, SYDVKM. The CDR3 loop spans 15 amino acids. Construction of the TCR beta libraries employed iRepertoire HTBI primers in conjunction with Arm-PCR of CDR3 regions. In TCRdb, the multiplex PCR reads were re-called with MiXCR into one record per CDR3 protein. The sample holds under 450,000 distinct CDR3 sequences, approximately 23% seen once.

The material sequenced was peripheral blood mononuclear cells (PBMCs), taken when the disease was refractory, from a patient treated with antithyroid drugs. The receptor comes from a woman aged 40 to 55 with Graves disease. The chain employs TRBV28 and TRBJ1-4; 7 bases fit TRBD1. This chain's CDR3 is CASSSRREGAEKLFF. The CDR3 DNA reads TGTGCCAGCAGTTCCCGACGTGAGGGGGCCGAAAAACTGTTTTTT.